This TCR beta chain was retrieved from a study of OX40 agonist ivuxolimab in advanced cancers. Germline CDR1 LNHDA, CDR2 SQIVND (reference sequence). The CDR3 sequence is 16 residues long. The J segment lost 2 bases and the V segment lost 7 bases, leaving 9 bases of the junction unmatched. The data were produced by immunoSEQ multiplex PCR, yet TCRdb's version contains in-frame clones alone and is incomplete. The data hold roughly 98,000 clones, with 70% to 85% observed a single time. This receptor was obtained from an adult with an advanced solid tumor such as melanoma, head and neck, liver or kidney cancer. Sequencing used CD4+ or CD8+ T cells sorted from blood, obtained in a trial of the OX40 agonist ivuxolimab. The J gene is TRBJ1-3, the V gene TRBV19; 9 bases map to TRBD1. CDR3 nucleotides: TGTGCCAGTACCAACGCCGGGACAGGGACTGGAAACACCATATATTTT. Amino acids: CASTNAGTGTGNTIYF.